This section outlines one T cell receptor beta chain sequence together with its context. As originally analysed: Reference gene primer amplification in the assay estimated nucleated cell counts. Data came from immunoSEQ multiplex PCR; TCRdb stores just in-frame clones and leaves some out. V and J calls and clone size are those listed in that table; D and trimming were worked out from the DNA. The repertoire holds roughly 380,000 clones, with about 85% as singletons. This specimen comes from a study of blood T cell repertoires in COVID-19. Study summary: Nucleic acid was either cDNA or gDNA, and it came from T cells, B-cell-depleted T cells, or PBMCs.

Germline assignment: CDR1 SGHDT and CDR2 YYEEEE. V lost 4 bases, J lost 4 bases, and 6 bases stayed unmatched. The CDR3 consists of 15 residues. The chain employs TRBV5-6 and TRBJ2-5; 11 bases fit TRBD2. The sequenced sample consisted of peripheral blood. The TCR comes from a woman aged 18-29 years with acute or convalescent COVID-19. CDR3 sequence: CASSLLAGVGETQYF. Here the CDR3 DNA reads TGTGCCAGCAGCCTACTAGCGGGGGTAGGAGAGACCCAGTACTTC.